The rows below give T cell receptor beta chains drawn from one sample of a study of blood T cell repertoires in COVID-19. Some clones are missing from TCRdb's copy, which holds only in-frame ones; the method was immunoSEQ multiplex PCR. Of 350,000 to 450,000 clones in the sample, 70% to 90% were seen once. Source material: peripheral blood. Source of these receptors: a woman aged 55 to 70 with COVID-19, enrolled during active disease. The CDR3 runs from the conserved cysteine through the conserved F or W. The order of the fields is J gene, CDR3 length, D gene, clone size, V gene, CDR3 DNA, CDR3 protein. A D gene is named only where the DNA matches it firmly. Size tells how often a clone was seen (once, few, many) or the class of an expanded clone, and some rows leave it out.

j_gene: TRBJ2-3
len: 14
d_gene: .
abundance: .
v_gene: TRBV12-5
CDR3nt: TGTGCTAGTACACAGGGACACGACACAGATACGCAGTATTTT
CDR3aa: CASTQGHDTDTQYF

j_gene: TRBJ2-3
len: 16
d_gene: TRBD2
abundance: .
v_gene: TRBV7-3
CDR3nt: TGTGCCAGCAGCTTAATCGCGGGGGAGACCACAGATACGCAGTATTTT
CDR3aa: CASSLIAGETTDTQYF

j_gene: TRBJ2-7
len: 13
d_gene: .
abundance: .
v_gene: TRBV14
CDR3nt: TGTGCCAGCAGCCAATACAGGTCCTACGAGCAGTACTTC
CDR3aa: CASSQYRSYEQYF

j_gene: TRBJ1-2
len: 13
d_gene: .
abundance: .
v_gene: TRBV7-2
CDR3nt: TGTGCCAGCAGCCCTGACAGCAACTATGGCTACACCTTC
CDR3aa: CASSPDSNYGYTF

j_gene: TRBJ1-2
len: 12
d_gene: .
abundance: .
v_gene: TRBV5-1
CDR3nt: TGCGCCAGCAGCTTGACAGAATATGGCTACACCTTC
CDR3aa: CASSLTEYGYTF

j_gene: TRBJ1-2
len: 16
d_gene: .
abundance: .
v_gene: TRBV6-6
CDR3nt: TGTGCCAGCAGGCCGCCCGGGAGGGGATGGAACTATGGCTACACCTTC
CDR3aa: CASRPPGRGWNYGYTF

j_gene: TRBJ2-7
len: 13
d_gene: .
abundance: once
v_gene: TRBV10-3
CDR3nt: TGTGCCATCAGTGAGTCAGACGGGTTCGAGCAGTACTTC
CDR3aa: CAISESDGFEQYF

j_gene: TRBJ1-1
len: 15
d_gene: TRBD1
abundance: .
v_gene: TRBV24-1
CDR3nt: TGTGCCACCAGACGACAGGGGCTGGAGAACACTGAAGCTTTCTTT
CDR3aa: CATRRQGLENTEAFF

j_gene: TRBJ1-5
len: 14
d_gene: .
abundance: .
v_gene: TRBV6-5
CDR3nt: TGTGCCGGGGGGGGTGCAGCCTCCAATCAGCCCCAGCATTTT
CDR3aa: CAGGGAASNQPQHF

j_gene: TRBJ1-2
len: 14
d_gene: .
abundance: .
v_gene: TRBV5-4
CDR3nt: TGTGCCAGCAGCTTCATACAGGGCAATGCTGGCTACACCTTC
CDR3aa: CASSFIQGNAGYTF